The present T cell receptor (beta chain) was sequenced within a study of vaccination and CD4 T cells after COVID-19. Treatment specified: roughly nine-day PBMC culture with coronavirus spike peptide pools or control peptides (ViraFEST assay). Of note for this clonotype: Its target is not known.

The study sequenced cultured CD4+ T cell DNA using the Oncomine TCR Beta short-read assay. TCRdb fed the PCR reads into MiXCR, producing one record per CDR3 protein. The sample holds some 10,000 distinct CDR3 sequences; roughly a fifth are singletons and the top ten take 12%. This specimen was CD4+ T cells from blood, cultured in vitro, taken after SARS-CoV-2 vaccination. The clonotype comes from a human donor who had recovered from COVID-19.

The CDR3 nucleotides read TGCGCCAGCAGGGGGCAGGGTCAGCCCCAGCATTTT. Protein product: CASRGQGQPQHF. This rearrangement joins TRBV10-2 to TRBJ1-5; D possibly corresponds to TRBD1 (5 bases). Germline CDR1 and CDR2: WSHSY and SAAADI. Trimming removed 6 bases at V and 6 bases at J, with 9 bases between. The CDR3 is made up of 12 amino acids.